This TCR beta chain was sequenced during a study of OX40 agonist ivuxolimab in advanced cancers. Notes on the study in general: The average count of expanded clones was higher among CD8+ T cells than among CD4+.

This clone appeared once. What it binds is unknown. Using immunoSEQ multiplex PCR, the repertoire was profiled, and TCRdb retains in-frame clones only, with some absent. This table has 35,000 to 40,000 clones, 65% to 90% appearing once. V gave up 2 bases and J gave up 7 bases, with 18 bases separating them. The CDR3 extends over 15 amino acids. The germline V gene encodes CDR1 SGHTS and CDR2 YDEGEE. Sequences were derived from CD4+ or CD8+ T cells sorted from blood, sampled in a trial of the OX40 agonist ivuxolimab. The rearrangement links TRBV5-8 to TRBJ1-2; maybe TRBD1 (5 bases). The sequence was collected from an adult with an advanced solid tumor such as melanoma, head and neck, liver or kidney cancer. The CDR3 DNA reads TGTGCCAGCAGCTTTTACCGGGGGGTGTCGCTTGGCTACACCTTC. It codes for CASSFYRGVSLGYTF.